The clone carrying this TCR beta chain was recorded many times. The antigen is undetermined. This record comes from a study of T cells after yellow fever vaccination. General observations from the study: Clonotypes found in both CD4 and CD8 compartments made up a small share. Most clones from primary vaccination were detected again post-booster (roughly 96% CD4, 88% CD8).

Germline V gene sequence: CDR1 DFQATT, CDR2 SNEGSKA (reference sequence). V lost 3 bases to trimming and J lost 0 bases; unmatched junction nucleotides: 16. This CDR3 is built from 19 residues. 5'RACE template switching produced TCR cDNA carrying a universal primer site and UMIs. TCRdb passed the 5' RACE reads through MiXCR, listing each CDR3 protein once. The top ten hold under 20% of the sample, which has 200,000 to 300,000 distinct CDR3 sequences, about 3.5% seen once. The material sequenced was PBMCs, taken 15 days after the yellow fever booster vaccination. This TCR derives from a man in his late teens or twenties who received the YFV17D yellow fever vaccine. The rearrangement uses TRBV20-1 and TRBJ2-1, with 8 bases lining up with TRBD2. The CDR3 loop reads CSASRMRRGAPSSYNEQFF. DNA for the CDR3: TGCAGTGCTAGTCGTATGCGGCGGGGGGCCCCGAGCTCCTACAATGAGCAGTTCTTC.